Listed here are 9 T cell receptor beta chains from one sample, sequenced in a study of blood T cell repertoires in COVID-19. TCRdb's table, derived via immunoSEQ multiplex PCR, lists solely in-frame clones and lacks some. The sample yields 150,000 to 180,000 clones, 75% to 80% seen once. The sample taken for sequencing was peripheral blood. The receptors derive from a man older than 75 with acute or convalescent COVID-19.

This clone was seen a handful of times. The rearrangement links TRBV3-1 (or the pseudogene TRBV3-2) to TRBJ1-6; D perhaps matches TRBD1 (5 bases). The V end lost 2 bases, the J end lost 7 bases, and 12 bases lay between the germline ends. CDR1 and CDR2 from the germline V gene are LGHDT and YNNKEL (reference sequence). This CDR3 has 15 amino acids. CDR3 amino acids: CASSQQGGRNSPLHF. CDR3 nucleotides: TGTGCCAGCAGCCAACAGGGTGGTAGGAATTCACCCCTCCACTTT.

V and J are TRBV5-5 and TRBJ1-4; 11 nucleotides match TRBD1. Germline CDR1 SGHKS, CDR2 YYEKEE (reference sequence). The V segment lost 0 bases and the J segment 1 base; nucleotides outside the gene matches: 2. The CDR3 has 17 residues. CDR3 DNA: TGTGCCAGCAGCTTGGTGGGACAGGGGGAAACTAATGAAAAACTGTTTTTT. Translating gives CASSLVGQGETNEKLFF.

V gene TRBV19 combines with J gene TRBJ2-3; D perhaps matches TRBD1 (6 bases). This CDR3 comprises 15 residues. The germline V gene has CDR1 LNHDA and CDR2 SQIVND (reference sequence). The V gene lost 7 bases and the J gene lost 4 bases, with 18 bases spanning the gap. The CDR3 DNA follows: TGTGCCAGTACCTCCGGGACACTTGTTGCAGATACGCAGTATTTT. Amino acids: CASTSGTLVADTQYF.

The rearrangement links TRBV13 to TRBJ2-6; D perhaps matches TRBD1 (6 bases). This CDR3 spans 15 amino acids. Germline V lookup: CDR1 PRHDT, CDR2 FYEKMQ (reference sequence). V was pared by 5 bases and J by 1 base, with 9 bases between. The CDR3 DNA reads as TGTGCCAGCAGCCGACAGGTGTCTGGGGCCAACGTCCTGACTTTC. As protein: CASSRQVSGANVLTF.

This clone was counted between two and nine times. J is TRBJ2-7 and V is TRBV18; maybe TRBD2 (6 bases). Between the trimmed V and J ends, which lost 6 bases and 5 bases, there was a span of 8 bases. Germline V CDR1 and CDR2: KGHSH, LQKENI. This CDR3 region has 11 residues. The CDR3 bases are TGTGCCAGCTCCGGAGGGGACGAGCAGTACTTC. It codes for CASSGGDEQYF. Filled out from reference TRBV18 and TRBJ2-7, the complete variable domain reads NAGVMQNPRHLVRRRGQEARLRCSPMKGHSHVYWYRQLPEEGLKFMVYLQKENIIDESGMPKERFSAEFPKEGPSILRIQQVVRGDSAAYFCASSGGDEQYFGPGTRLTVT.

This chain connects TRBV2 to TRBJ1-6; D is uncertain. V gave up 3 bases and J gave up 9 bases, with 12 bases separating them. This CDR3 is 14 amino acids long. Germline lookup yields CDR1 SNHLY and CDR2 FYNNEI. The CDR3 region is CASSEAPRGSPLHF. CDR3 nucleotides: TGTGCCAGCAGTGAGGCCCCACGCGGTTCACCCCTCCACTTT.

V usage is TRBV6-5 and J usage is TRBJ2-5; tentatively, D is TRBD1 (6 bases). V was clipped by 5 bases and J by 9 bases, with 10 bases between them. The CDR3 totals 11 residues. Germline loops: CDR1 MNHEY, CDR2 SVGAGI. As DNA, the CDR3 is TGTGCCAGCAGTCAGGCAGGGGCCCAGTACTTC. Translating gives CASSQAGAQYF.

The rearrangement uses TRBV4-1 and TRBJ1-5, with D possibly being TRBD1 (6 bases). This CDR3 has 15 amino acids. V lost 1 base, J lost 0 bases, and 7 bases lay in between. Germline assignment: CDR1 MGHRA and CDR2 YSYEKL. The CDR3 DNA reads TGCGCCAGCAGCCAAGGGACAGTTAGCAATCAGCCCCAGCATTTT. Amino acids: CASSQGTVSNQPQHF.

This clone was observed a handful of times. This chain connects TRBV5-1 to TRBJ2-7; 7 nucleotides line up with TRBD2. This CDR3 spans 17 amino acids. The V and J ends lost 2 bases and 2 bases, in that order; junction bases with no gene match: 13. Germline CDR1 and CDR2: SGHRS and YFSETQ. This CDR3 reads CASSLLGSGTSPYEQYF. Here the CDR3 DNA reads TGCGCCAGCAGCTTATTGGGAAGCGGGACCTCCCCCTACGAGCAGTACTTC.